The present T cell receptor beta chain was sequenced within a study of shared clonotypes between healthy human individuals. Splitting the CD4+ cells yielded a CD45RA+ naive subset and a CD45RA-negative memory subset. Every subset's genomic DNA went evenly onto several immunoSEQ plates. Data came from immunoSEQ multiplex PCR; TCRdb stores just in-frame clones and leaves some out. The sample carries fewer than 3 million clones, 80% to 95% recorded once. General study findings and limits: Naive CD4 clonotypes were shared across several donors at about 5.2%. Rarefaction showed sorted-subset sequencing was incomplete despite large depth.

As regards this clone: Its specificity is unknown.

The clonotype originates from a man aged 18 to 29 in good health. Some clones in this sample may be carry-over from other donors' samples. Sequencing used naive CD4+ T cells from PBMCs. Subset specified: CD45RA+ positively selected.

CDR3 nucleotides: TGTGCCAGCACCTTCCTAGCGGGAGTTCGAGAGACCCAGTACTTC. This translates into CASTFLAGVRETQYF. The rearrangement uses TRBV28 and TRBJ2-5; 10 nucleotides align to TRBD2. The CDR3 loop spans 15 amino acids. Germline CDR1 and CDR2: MDHEN and SYDVKM. Trimming cost V 7 bases and J 4 bases; bases outside gene matches: 9. Drawing the rest from reference TRBV28 and TRBJ2-5, the complete variable domain is DVKVTQSSRYLVKRTGEKVFLECVQDMDHENMFWYRQDPGLGLRLIYFSYDVKMKEKGDIPEGYSVSREKKERFSLILESASTNQTSMYLCASTFLAGVRETQYFGPGTRLLVL.